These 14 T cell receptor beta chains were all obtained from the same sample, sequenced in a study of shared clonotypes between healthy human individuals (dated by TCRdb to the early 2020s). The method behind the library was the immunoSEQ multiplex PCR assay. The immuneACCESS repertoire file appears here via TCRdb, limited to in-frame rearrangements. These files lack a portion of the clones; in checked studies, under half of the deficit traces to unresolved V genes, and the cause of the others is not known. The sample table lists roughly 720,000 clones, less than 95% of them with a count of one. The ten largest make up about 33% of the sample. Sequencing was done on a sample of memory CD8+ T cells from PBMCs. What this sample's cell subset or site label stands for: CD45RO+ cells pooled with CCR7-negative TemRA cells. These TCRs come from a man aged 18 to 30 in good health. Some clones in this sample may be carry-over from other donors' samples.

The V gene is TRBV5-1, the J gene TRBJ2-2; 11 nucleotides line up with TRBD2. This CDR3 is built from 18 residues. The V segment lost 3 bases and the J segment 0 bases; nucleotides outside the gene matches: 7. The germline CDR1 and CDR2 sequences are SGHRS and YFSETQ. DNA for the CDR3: TGCGCCAGCAGCTATCAAGGACTAGCGGGCGCGAACACCGGGGAGCTGTTTTTT. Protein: CASSYQGLAGANTGELFF.

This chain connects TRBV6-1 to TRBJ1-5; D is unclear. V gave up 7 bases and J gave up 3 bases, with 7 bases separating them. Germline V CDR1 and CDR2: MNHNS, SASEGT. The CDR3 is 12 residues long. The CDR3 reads CASNTINQPQHF. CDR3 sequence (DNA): TGTGCCAGCAACACAATCAATCAGCCCCAGCATTTT.

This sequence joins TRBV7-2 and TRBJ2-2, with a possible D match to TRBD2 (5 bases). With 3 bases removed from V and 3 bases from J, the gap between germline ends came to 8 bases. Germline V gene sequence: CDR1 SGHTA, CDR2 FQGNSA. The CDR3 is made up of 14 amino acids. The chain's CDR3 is CASSLGAYTGELFF. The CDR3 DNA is TGTGCCAGCAGCTTGGGAGCCTACACCGGGGAGCTGTTTTTT.

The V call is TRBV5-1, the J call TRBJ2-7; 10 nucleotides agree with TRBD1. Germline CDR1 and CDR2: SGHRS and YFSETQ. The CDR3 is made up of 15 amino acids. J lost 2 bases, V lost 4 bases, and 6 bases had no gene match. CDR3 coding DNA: TGCGCCAGCAGCCCTGACAGGGGGCATGCCTACGAGCAGTACTTC. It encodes CASSPDRGHAYEQYF. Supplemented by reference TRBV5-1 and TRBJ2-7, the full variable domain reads KAGVTQTPRYLIKTRGQQVTLSCSPISGHRSVSWYQQTPGQGLQFLFEYFSETQRNKGNFPGRFSGRQFSNSRSEMNVSTLELGDSALYLCASSPDRGHAYEQYFGPGTRLTVT.

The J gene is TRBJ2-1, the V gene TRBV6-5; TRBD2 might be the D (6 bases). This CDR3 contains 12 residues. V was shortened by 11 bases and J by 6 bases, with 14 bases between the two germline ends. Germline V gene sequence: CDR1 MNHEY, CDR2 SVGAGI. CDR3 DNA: TGTGCCTGCCTAGGAGGGGCCAATGAGCAGTTCTTC. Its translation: CACLGGANEQFF.

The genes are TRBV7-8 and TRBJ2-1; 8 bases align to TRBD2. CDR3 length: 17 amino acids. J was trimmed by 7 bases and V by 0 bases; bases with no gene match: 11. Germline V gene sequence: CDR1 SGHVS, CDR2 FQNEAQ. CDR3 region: CASSLAAILAGLNEQFF. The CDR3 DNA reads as TGTGCCAGCAGCTTAGCGGCTATTCTAGCGGGTCTGAATGAGCAGTTCTTC.

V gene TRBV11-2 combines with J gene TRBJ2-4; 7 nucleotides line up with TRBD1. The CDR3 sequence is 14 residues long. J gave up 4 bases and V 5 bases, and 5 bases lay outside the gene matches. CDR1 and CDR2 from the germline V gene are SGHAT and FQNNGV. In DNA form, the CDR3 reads TGTGCCAGCAGCCTCACGGGACAGAAAAACATTCAGTACTTC. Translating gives CASSLTGQKNIQYF. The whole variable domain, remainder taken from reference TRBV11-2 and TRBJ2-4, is EAGVAQSPRYKIIEKRQSVAFWCNPISGHATLYWYQQILGQGPKLLIQFQNNGVVDDSQLPKDRFSAERLKGVDSTLKIQPAKLEDSAVYLCASSLTGQKNIQYFGAGTRLSVL.

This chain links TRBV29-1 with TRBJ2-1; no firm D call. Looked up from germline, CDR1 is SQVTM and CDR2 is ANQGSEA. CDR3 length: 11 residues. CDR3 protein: CTCPVNNEQFF. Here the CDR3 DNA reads TGCACCTGTCCAGTAAACAATGAGCAGTTCTTC.

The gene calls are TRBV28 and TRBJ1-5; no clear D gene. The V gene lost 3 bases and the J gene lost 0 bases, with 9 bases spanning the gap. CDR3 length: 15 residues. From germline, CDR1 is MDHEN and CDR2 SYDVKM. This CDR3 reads CASSLEGYSNQPQHF. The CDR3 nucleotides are TGTGCCAGCAGTTTGGAGGGTTATAGCAATCAGCCCCAGCATTTT.

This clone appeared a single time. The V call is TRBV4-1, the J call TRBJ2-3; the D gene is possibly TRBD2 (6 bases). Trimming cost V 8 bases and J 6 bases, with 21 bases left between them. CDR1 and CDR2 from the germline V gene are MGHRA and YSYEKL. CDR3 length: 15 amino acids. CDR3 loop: CASGERAGLADTQYF. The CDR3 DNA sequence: TGCGCCAGCGGGGAAAGAGCGGGCCTCGCGGATACGCAGTATTTT.

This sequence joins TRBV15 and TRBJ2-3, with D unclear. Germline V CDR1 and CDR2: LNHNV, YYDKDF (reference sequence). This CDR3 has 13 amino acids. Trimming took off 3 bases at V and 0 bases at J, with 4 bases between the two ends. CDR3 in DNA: TGTGCCACCAGCAGTTCTAGCACAGATACGCAGTATTTT. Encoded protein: CATSSSSTDTQYF.

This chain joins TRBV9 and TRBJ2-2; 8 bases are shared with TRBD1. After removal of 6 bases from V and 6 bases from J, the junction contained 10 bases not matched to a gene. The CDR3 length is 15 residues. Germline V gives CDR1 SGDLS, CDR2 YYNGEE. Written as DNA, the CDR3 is TGTGCCAGCAAACGTGAGGACAGGGAGTCCGGGGAGCTGTTTTTT. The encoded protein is CASKREDRESGELFF.

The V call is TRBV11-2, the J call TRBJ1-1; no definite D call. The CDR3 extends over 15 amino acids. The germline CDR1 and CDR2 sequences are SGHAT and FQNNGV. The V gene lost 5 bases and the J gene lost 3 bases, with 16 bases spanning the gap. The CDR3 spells CASSRREGSYTEAFF. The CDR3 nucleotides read TGTGCCAGCAGCCGACGAGAGGGTTCCTACACTGAAGCTTTCTTT.

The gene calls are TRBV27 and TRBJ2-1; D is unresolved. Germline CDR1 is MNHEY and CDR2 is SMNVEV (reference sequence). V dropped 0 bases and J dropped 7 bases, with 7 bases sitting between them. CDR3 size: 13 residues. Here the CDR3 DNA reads TGTGCCAGCAGTTTATCGTACCGGAATGAGCAGTTCTTC. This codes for CASSLSYRNEQFF.